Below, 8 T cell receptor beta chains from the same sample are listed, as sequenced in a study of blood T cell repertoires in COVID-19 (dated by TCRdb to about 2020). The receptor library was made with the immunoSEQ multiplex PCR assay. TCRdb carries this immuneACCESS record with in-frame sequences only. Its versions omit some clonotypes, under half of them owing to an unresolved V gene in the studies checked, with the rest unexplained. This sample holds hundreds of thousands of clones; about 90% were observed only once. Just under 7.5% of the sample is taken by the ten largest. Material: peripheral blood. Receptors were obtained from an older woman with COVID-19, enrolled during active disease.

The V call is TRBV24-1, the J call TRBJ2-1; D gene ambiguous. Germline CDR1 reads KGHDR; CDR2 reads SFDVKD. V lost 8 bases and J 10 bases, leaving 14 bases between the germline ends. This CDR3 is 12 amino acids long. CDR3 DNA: TGTGCCACCATTAATTCCCGGTCGGAGCAGTTCTTC. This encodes CATINSRSEQFF.

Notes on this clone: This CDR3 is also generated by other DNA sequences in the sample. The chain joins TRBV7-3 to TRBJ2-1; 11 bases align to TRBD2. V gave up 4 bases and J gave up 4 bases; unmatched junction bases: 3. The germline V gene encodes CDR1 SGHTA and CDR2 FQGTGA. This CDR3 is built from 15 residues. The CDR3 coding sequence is TGTGCCAGCAGCTCCGGGACTAGCGGATACAATGAGCAGTTCTTC. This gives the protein CASSSGTSGYNEQFF.

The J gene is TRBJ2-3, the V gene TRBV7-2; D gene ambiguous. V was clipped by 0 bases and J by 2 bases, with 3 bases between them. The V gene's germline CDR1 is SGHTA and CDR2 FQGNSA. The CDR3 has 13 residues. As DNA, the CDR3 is TGTGCCAGCAGCTTAGCGGCCACAGATACGCAGTATTTT. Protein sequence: CASSLAATDTQYF.

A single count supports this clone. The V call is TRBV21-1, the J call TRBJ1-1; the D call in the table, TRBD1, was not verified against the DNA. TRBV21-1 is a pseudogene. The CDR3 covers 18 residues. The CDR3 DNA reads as TGTGCCAGCAGCCCATGGCGGATGGGGCGGAACATGAACACTGAAGCTTTCTTT. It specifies CASSPWRMGRNMNTEAFF.

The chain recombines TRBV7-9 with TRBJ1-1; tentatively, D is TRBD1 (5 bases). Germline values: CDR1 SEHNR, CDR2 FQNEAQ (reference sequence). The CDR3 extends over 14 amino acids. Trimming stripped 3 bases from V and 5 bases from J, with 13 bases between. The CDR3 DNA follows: TGTGCCAGCAGCTTTAACGGGGGTGAGACTGAAGCTTTCTTT. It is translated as CASSFNGGETEAFF.

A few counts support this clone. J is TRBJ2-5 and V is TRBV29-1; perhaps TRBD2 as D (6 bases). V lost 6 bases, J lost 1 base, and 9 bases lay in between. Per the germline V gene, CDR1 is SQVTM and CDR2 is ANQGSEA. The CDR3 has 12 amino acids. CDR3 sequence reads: CSVLGGQETQYF. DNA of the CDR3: TGCAGCGTCTTGGGGGGCCAAGAGACCCAGTACTTC. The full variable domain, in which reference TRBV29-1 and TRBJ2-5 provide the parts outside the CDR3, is SAVISQKPSRDICQRGTSLTIQCQVDSQVTMMFWYRQQPGQSLTLIATANQGSEATYESGFVIDKFPISRPNLTFSTLTVSNMSPEDSSIYLCSVLGGQETQYFGPGTRLLVL.

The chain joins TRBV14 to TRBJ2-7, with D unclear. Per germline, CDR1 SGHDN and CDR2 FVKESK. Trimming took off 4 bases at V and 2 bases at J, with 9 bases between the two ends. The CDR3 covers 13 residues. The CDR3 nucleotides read TGTGCCAGCAGCCTCTTGCCGGCCTACGAGCAGTACTTC. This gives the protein CASSLLPAYEQYF.

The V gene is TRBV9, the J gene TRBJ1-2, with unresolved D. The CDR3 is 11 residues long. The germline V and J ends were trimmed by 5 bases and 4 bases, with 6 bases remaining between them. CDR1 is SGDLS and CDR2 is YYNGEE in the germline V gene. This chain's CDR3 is CASRSGYGYTF. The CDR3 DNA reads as TGTGCCAGCAGGTCCGGCTATGGCTACACCTTC.